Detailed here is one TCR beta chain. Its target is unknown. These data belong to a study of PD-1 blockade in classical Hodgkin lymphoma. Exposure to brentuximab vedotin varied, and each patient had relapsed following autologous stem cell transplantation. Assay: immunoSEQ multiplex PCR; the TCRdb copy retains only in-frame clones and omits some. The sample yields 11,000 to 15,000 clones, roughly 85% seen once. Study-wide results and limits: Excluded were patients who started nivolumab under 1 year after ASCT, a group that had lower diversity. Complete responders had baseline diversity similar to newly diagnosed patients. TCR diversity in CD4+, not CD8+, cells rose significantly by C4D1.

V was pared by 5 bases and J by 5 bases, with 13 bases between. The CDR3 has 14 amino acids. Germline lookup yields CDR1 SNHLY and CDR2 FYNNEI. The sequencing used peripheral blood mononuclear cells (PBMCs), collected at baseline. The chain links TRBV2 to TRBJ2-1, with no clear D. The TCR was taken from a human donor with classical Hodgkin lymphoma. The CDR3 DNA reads TGTGCCAGCAGTTTCTCCCAAGACAACAATGAGCAGTTCTTC. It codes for CASSFSQDNNEQFF.